This T cell receptor beta chain was sequenced in a study of Ad26.COV2.S vaccination and SARS-CoV-2 variants. Across the study: Donor joined the COV1001 Ad26.COV2.S trial arm. Into the muscle, Ad26.COV2.S was dosed once or twice, 56 days apart. Regarding the study as a whole: TCR breadth and depth analyses may have underestimated total T cell responses.

The repertoire was sequenced with immunoSEQ multiplex PCR; TCRdb's copy has only in-frame clones and lacks some. Among over 450,000 clones listed, 89% were seen once. The CDR3 is 14 residues long. Germline V gene lookup returns CDR1 KGHSH and CDR2 LQKENI. V shed 2 bases, J shed 4 bases, and the junction held 1 base outside the gene matches. On this clone itself: No antigen is known for it. Other DNA sequences in the sample encode the same CDR3.

The treatment: some 19 received Ad26.COV2.S at low or high dose, single or two shots; 5 received placebo; per-sample allocation not given. Repertoires come from day 63 after the first vaccine or placebo injection. Ad26.COV2.S expressed prefusion-stabilized spike from the original Wuhan strain. This material consisted of peripheral blood, taken in a trial of Ad26.COV2.S vaccine versus placebo. The receptor was isolated from a person aged 18-60 years who received the Ad26.COV2.S COVID-19 vaccine or a placebo. V is TRBV18 and J is TRBJ1-2; 10 bases align to TRBD1. CDR3 sequence reads: CASSPGDRGYGYTF. The CDR3 DNA reads as TGTGCCAGCTCACCAGGGGACAGGGGCTATGGCTACACCTTC.